This T cell receptor beta chain was observed in a study of OX40 agonist ivuxolimab in advanced cancers. V was clipped by 4 bases and J by 3 bases; unmatched bases: 7. Germline loops: CDR1 MNHEY, CDR2 SMNVEV (reference sequence). This CDR3 has 15 amino acids. Sequenced by immunoSEQ multiplex PCR; TCRdb stores in-frame clones only, minus some. The profile shows fewer than 85,000 clones, 75% to 95% of them singletons. This clonotype originated in an adult with an advanced solid tumor such as melanoma, head and neck, liver or kidney cancer. The V and J genes are TRBV27 and TRBJ1-2; 8 bases fit TRBD1. The sample consisted of CD4+ or CD8+ T cells sorted from blood, taken in a trial of the OX40 agonist ivuxolimab. In DNA form, the CDR3 reads TGTGCCAGCAGTTCCCCCCAGGGGGCCGACTATGGCTACACCTTC. It specifies CASSSPQGADYGYTF.